This TCR beta chain derives from a study of CD8 T cells in Susac syndrome. The V gene's germline CDR1 is MNHNS and CDR2 SASEGT. The length of the CDR3 is 15 residues. The V end was cut by 3 bases, the J end by 3 bases, with 13 bases between. RNA was extracted with the RNeasy kit, and a quantity of roughly 0.5 to 1 ug was reverse transcribed using random hexamers. TCRdb independently ran MiXCR on the immunoSEQ multiplex PCR reads; one entry per CDR3 protein. The data show about 120,000 distinct CDR3 sequences, with around 92% seen just once and 0.093% held by the top ten. The chain couples TRBV6-1 to TRBJ2-3; a possible D gene is TRBD1 (7 bases). The source is a human donor with multiple sclerosis. Sequenced sample: CD4+ T cells from PBMCs. The CDR3 coding sequence is TGTGCCAGCAGTGACCCGACAGGGAGGACAGATACGCAGTATTTT. It codes for CASSDPTGRTDTQYF.